The rows below give T cell receptor beta chains drawn from one sample of a study of shared clonotypes between healthy human individuals. Clones were read by immunoSEQ multiplex PCR, and TCRdb kept only the in-frame ones, dropping some. The sample shows about 560,000 clones, around 77% of them seen only once. The sample comprised PBMCs. These receptors originate from a woman aged 40-49 years in good health. Some clones in this sample may be carry-over from other donors' samples. CDR3s include the opening cysteine and the closing phenylalanine or tryptophan. D genes are given only for firm matches. Only part of the rows carry a size: once, few, many, or a class if the clone is expanded.

d_gene: TRBD2; v_gene: TRBV19; abundance: NA; j_gene: TRBJ2-1; CDR3nt: TGTGCCAGTTATAGCGGGAGGTCCGACAATGAGCAGTTCTTC; CDR3aa: CASYSGRSDNEQFF
d_gene: NA; v_gene: TRBV28; abundance: NA; j_gene: TRBJ1-4; CDR3nt: TGTGCCAGCAGCATAACAGGGTTGGATGAAAAACTGTTTTTT; CDR3aa: CASSITGLDEKLFF
d_gene: NA; v_gene: TRBV2; abundance: NA; j_gene: TRBJ2-3; CDR3nt: TGTGCCAGCGGTCGTGGCACAGATACGCAGTATTTT; CDR3aa: CASGRGTDTQYF
d_gene: NA; v_gene: TRBV28; abundance: NA; j_gene: TRBJ2-6; CDR3nt: TGTGCCAGCAGTTCCCCAGGGGCCGGGGCCAACGTCCTGACTTTC; CDR3aa: CASSSPGAGANVLTF
d_gene: TRBD2; v_gene: TRBV7-3; abundance: NA; j_gene: TRBJ2-7; CDR3nt: TGTGCCAGCAGCTCGGGACTAGCGGGAGCCGAGCAGTACTTC; CDR3aa: CASSSGLAGAEQYF
d_gene: TRBD2; v_gene: TRBV28; abundance: NA; j_gene: TRBJ2-2; CDR3nt: TGTGCCAGCAGTTTCCACCCGGGACTAGCGGGGCCCGGGGAGCTGTTTTTT; CDR3aa: CASSFHPGLAGPGELFF
d_gene: NA; v_gene: TRBV29-1; abundance: NA; j_gene: TRBJ2-7; CDR3nt: TGCAGCGTTGAGGGCTACTCCTACGAGCAGTACTTC; CDR3aa: CSVEGYSYEQYF
d_gene: TRBD1; v_gene: TRBV29-1; abundance: NA; j_gene: TRBJ1-1; CDR3nt: TGCAGCGTTGATGTAGGACAGGGGGGGGAAGCTTTCTTT; CDR3aa: CSVDVGQGGEAFF
d_gene: NA; v_gene: TRBV19; abundance: NA; j_gene: TRBJ1-1; CDR3nt: TGTGCCAGTAGTATTGTTCGGCGAAACACTGAAGCTTTCTTT; CDR3aa: CASSIVRRNTEAFF
d_gene: NA; v_gene: TRBV30; abundance: NA; j_gene: TRBJ1-2; CDR3nt: TGTGCCTGGAGTGTACGAAGAGGCTACTATGGCTACACCTTC; CDR3aa: CAWSVRRGYYGYTF
d_gene: NA; v_gene: TRBV28; abundance: NA; j_gene: TRBJ2-7; CDR3nt: TGTGCCAGCAGTTTCCTAGCGATAACCTACGAGCAGTACTTC; CDR3aa: CASSFLAITYEQYF
d_gene: TRBD2; v_gene: TRBV30; abundance: NA; j_gene: TRBJ2-2; CDR3nt: TGTGCCTGGAAAGCGCTAGCGGGAGCGTCCGGGGAGCTGTTTTTT; CDR3aa: CAWKALAGASGELFF
d_gene: TRBD1; v_gene: TRBV6-5; abundance: NA; j_gene: TRBJ2-2; CDR3nt: TGTGCCAGCAGTTACTCGACAGGGCCTGGGGAGCTGTTTTTT; CDR3aa: CASSYSTGPGELFF
d_gene: TRBD2; v_gene: TRBV6-1; abundance: NA; j_gene: TRBJ2-5; CDR3nt: TGTGCCAGCAGTGAAGCACGGTGGGCTAGCGGGAGGGGTGGAGGAGAGACCCAGTACTTC; CDR3aa: CASSEARWASGRGGGETQYF
d_gene: TRBD1; v_gene: TRBV5-1; abundance: NA; j_gene: TRBJ2-7; CDR3nt: TGCGCCAGCAGCTTGGGGACAGGGGACAACGAGCAGTACTTC; CDR3aa: CASSLGTGDNEQYF
d_gene: NA; v_gene: TRBV18; abundance: NA; j_gene: TRBJ1-4; CDR3nt: TGTGCCAGCTCACCAGTAAATGAAAAACTGTTTTTT; CDR3aa: CASSPVNEKLFF
d_gene: NA; v_gene: TRBV11-2; abundance: once; j_gene: TRBJ2-5; CDR3nt: TGTGCCAGCAGCTTAGGGGGTCAAGAGACCCAGTACTTC; CDR3aa: CASSLGGQETQYF
d_gene: NA; v_gene: TRBV5-1; abundance: NA; j_gene: TRBJ1-4; CDR3nt: TGCGCCAGCAGCTTGGCGCCGGCCGCAACTAATGAAAAACTGTTTTTT; CDR3aa: CASSLAPAATNEKLFF
d_gene: TRBD1; v_gene: TRBV30; abundance: NA; j_gene: TRBJ1-4; CDR3nt: TGTGCCTGGATAGGCAGGGACAGCCAGAATGAAAAACTGTTTTTT; CDR3aa: CAWIGRDSQNEKLFF
d_gene: TRBD1; v_gene: TRBV9; abundance: NA; j_gene: TRBJ2-6; CDR3nt: TGTGCCAGCAGCTTGGGACAGGGGGCGTCTGGGGCCAACGTCCTGACTTTC; CDR3aa: CASSLGQGASGANVLTF
d_gene: NA; v_gene: TRBV4-2; abundance: NA; j_gene: TRBJ2-2; CDR3nt: TGTGCCAGCAGCCAAGAGGTGTCCGGGGAGCTGTTTTTT; CDR3aa: CASSQEVSGELFF
d_gene: TRBD2; v_gene: TRBV28; abundance: NA; j_gene: TRBJ2-1; CDR3nt: TGTGCCAGCAGTTTAGGGAGACTAGCGGAGAGACAAGTTACCTACAATGAGCAGTTCTTC; CDR3aa: CASSLGRLAERQVTYNEQFF
d_gene: NA; v_gene: TRBV9; abundance: NA; j_gene: TRBJ2-3; CDR3nt: TGTGCCAGCAGCGTAGGGGCGGTGGATACGCAGTATTTT; CDR3aa: CASSVGAVDTQYF
d_gene: TRBD1; v_gene: TRBV5-1; abundance: NA; j_gene: TRBJ1-1; CDR3nt: TGCGCCAGCAGCTTGGCCTCGGACAGGCCCACTGAAGCTTTCTTT; CDR3aa: CASSLASDRPTEAFF
d_gene: NA; v_gene: TRBV21-1; abundance: NA; j_gene: TRBJ1-1; CDR3nt: TGTGCCAGCAGCAAAGTAGGGGAACATCTGAACACTGAAGCTTTCTTT; CDR3aa: CASSKVGEHLNTEAFF
d_gene: TRBD2; v_gene: TRBV7-3; abundance: NA; j_gene: TRBJ2-1; CDR3nt: TGTGCCAGCAGCTGGGTGGCGGGAGGGTACAATGAGCAGTTCTTC; CDR3aa: CASSWVAGGYNEQFF
d_gene: TRBD1; v_gene: TRBV2; abundance: NA; j_gene: TRBJ1-5; CDR3nt: TGTGCCAGCAGTGCCGGACAGGGGCCTCAGCCCCAGCATTTT; CDR3aa: CASSAGQGPQPQHF
d_gene: NA; v_gene: TRBV7-2; abundance: NA; j_gene: TRBJ2-6; CDR3nt: TGCGCCAGCAGCCAAGAAGTCGGCTCTGGGGCCAACGTCCTGACTTTC; CDR3aa: CASSQEVGSGANVLTF
d_gene: TRBD1; v_gene: TRBV19; abundance: NA; j_gene: TRBJ2-7; CDR3nt: TGTGCCAGTAGGGAGACAGGGACGCACGAGCAGTACTTC; CDR3aa: CASRETGTHEQYF
d_gene: TRBD1; v_gene: TRBV18; abundance: NA; j_gene: TRBJ2-2; CDR3nt: TGTGCCAGCACACGACAGGGACGGACCGGGGAGCTGTTTTTT; CDR3aa: CASTRQGRTGELFF
d_gene: NA; v_gene: TRBV19; abundance: NA; j_gene: TRBJ1-5; CDR3nt: TGTGCCAGTAGTAAGACGTACAATCAGCCCCAGCATTTT; CDR3aa: CASSKTYNQPQHF
d_gene: NA; v_gene: TRBV30; abundance: once; j_gene: TRBJ2-1; CDR3nt: TGTGCCTGGAGTTCCATGATAGGGCAATCCTACAATGAGCAGTTCTTC; CDR3aa: CAWSSMIGQSYNEQFF
d_gene: NA; v_gene: TRBV7-9; abundance: NA; j_gene: TRBJ2-7; CDR3nt: TGTGCCAGCAGCTTAGTCACCGAAGTCTCCTACGAGCAGTACTTC; CDR3aa: CASSLVTEVSYEQYF
d_gene: TRBD2; v_gene: TRBV14; abundance: NA; j_gene: TRBJ2-1; CDR3nt: TGTGCCAGCAGCCAAGACGGGGCGGGAGTTCTTGAGCAGTTCTTC; CDR3aa: CASSQDGAGVLEQFF
d_gene: NA; v_gene: TRBV11-2; abundance: NA; j_gene: TRBJ1-2; CDR3nt: TGTGCCAGCAGCTTAGTCGCTGGGGGGCCCTATGGCTACACCTTC; CDR3aa: CASSLVAGGPYGYTF
d_gene: NA; v_gene: TRBV5-5; abundance: NA; j_gene: TRBJ1-2; CDR3nt: TGTGCCAGCAGCTTGGGGGGGGCCTATGGCTACACCTTC; CDR3aa: CASSLGGAYGYTF
d_gene: NA; v_gene: TRBV6-1; abundance: few; j_gene: TRBJ2-7; CDR3nt: TGTGCCAGCAGCCCATCCGGTTACGAGCAGTACTTC; CDR3aa: CASSPSGYEQYF
d_gene: NA; v_gene: TRBV19; abundance: NA; j_gene: TRBJ2-3; CDR3nt: TGTGCCAGTAGTATAGGCGGTAGTCTCACAGATACGCAGTATTTT; CDR3aa: CASSIGGSLTDTQYF
d_gene: NA; v_gene: TRBV10-1; abundance: NA; j_gene: TRBJ2-3; CDR3nt: TGCGCCAGCAGTGAGTTCGCAAGTGCGCAGTATTTT; CDR3aa: CASSEFASAQYF
d_gene: TRBD2; v_gene: TRBV29-1; abundance: NA; j_gene: TRBJ2-3; CDR3nt: TGCAGCGTTGAAAACCCGCGGGAGGGTAAAGATACGCAGTATTTT; CDR3aa: CSVENPREGKDTQYF
d_gene: TRBD1; v_gene: TRBV5-1; abundance: NA; j_gene: TRBJ1-1; CDR3nt: TGCGCCAGCAGGCAGGGACAGGGGAACACTGAAGCTTTCTTT; CDR3aa: CASRQGQGNTEAFF
d_gene: TRBD1; v_gene: TRBV11-1; abundance: NA; j_gene: TRBJ1-3; CDR3nt: TGTGCCAGCAGCTTCGGGACAGATGGAAACACCATATATTTT; CDR3aa: CASSFGTDGNTIYF
d_gene: NA; v_gene: TRBV15; abundance: NA; j_gene: TRBJ1-2; CDR3nt: TGTGCCACCAGCAGAGATCGGGGAAGCTACTATGGCTACACCTTC; CDR3aa: CATSRDRGSYYGYTF
d_gene: NA; v_gene: TRBV5-4; abundance: NA; j_gene: TRBJ2-1; CDR3nt: TGTGCCATGGTCGCCTACAATGAGCAGTTCTTC; CDR3aa: CAMVAYNEQFF
d_gene: NA; v_gene: TRBV9; abundance: NA; j_gene: TRBJ1-1; CDR3nt: TGTGCCAGCAGCGTAGGAGGGATGAACACTGAAGCTTTCTTT; CDR3aa: CASSVGGMNTEAFF
d_gene: NA; v_gene: TRBV27; abundance: NA; j_gene: TRBJ2-7; CDR3nt: TGTGCCAGCAGTTTTCGGGACGGAAGATCCTACGAGCAGTACTTC; CDR3aa: CASSFRDGRSYEQYF
d_gene: NA; v_gene: TRBV6-6; abundance: many; j_gene: TRBJ1-1; CDR3nt: TGTGCCAGCGACGTGGGCACTGAAGCTTTCTTT; CDR3aa: CASDVGTEAFF
d_gene: TRBD1; v_gene: TRBV5-6; abundance: NA; j_gene: TRBJ1-2; CDR3nt: TGTGCCAGCAGCTCCCCGTGGACAGGGTGGGATGCTAACTATGGCTACACCTTC; CDR3aa: CASSSPWTGWDANYGYTF
d_gene: TRBD1; v_gene: TRBV23-1; abundance: once; j_gene: TRBJ1-2; CDR3nt: TGCGCCAGCAGTCAATACCGGGACAGGGGGCTCGGCTACACCTTC; CDR3aa: CASSQYRDRGLGYTF
d_gene: NA; v_gene: TRBV25-1; abundance: NA; j_gene: TRBJ2-6; CDR3nt: TGTGCCAGCAGTGATTCGGGCTCAGGGTCCGGGGCCAACGTCCTGACTTTC; CDR3aa: CASSDSGSGSGANVLTF
d_gene: NA; v_gene: TRBV18; abundance: NA; j_gene: TRBJ2-6; CDR3nt: TGTGCCAGCTCACCACTAGGGGTTGGGGCCAACGTCCTGACTTTC; CDR3aa: CASSPLGVGANVLTF
d_gene: TRBD2; v_gene: TRBV27; abundance: NA; j_gene: TRBJ2-5; CDR3nt: TGTGCCAGCAGCAAAAGCGGGAGTGGAGCCCAGTACTTC; CDR3aa: CASSKSGSGAQYF
d_gene: TRBD1; v_gene: TRBV19; abundance: few; j_gene: TRBJ1-5; CDR3nt: TGTGCCAGTAGAGATGGACAGGGATACAATCAGCCCCAGCATTTT; CDR3aa: CASRDGQGYNQPQHF
d_gene: NA; v_gene: TRBV18; abundance: NA; j_gene: TRBJ2-5; CDR3nt: TGTGCCAGCTCACCAAATAACCAAGAGACCCAGTACTTC; CDR3aa: CASSPNNQETQYF
d_gene: TRBD1; v_gene: TRBV27; abundance: NA; j_gene: TRBJ2-6; CDR3nt: TGTGCCAGCAGTTCCTCAGGGACAGCTGGGGCCAACGTCCTGACTTTC; CDR3aa: CASSSSGTAGANVLTF
d_gene: TRBD2; v_gene: TRBV5-1; abundance: NA; j_gene: TRBJ2-1; CDR3nt: TGCGCCAGCAGCGACACCGGGACTAGCGGCAATGAGCAGTTCTTC; CDR3aa: CASSDTGTSGNEQFF
d_gene: TRBD1; v_gene: TRBV18; abundance: NA; j_gene: TRBJ1-6; CDR3nt: TGTGCCAGCTCACCAGACAGGGAGGGTTCCCTCCACTTT; CDR3aa: CASSPDREGSLHF
d_gene: NA; v_gene: TRBV7-8; abundance: NA; j_gene: TRBJ1-2; CDR3nt: TGTGCCAGCAGCTTAGCCGGACCAGGGGGCTACACCTTC; CDR3aa: CASSLAGPGGYTF
d_gene: NA; v_gene: TRBV12-5; abundance: NA; j_gene: TRBJ2-2; CDR3nt: TGTGCTAGTGGTTTTGACTATCCGAACACCGGGGAGCTGTTTTTT; CDR3aa: CASGFDYPNTGELFF
d_gene: TRBD1; v_gene: TRBV15; abundance: NA; j_gene: TRBJ2-5; CDR3nt: TGTGCCACCAGCCCCCGGACAGGGCCAGCTGAGACCCAGTACTTC; CDR3aa: CATSPRTGPAETQYF